Given below is one TCR beta chain in context. Its specificity is not known. The method was immunoSEQ multiplex PCR; TCRdb's version includes in-frame clones alone and lacks a portion of them. The sample has about 2.3 million clones; less than 95% are singletons. This record comes from a study of shared clonotypes between healthy human individuals. Whole-study findings and limits: Donor scarcity curtailed the genetic and exposure-history diversity represented herein. Approximately 5.1% was the fraction of naive CD4 clonotypes found shared across four donors. Clonotypes not shared had lower generation probabilities than those common to all four donors.

The investigators split CD4+ cells into a CD45RA+ naive subset and a CD45RA-negative memory subset. The germline V gene has CDR1 SGDLS and CDR2 YYNGEE. The CDR3 extends over 19 amino acids. V dropped 0 bases and J dropped 0; count of bases not matched to a gene: 11. The source material was naive CD4+ T cells from PBMCs. Subset of the sample: CD45RA+ positively selected. This sequence joins TRBV9 and TRBJ2-3, with 9 positions matching TRBD1. This TCR came from a man aged 18 to 29 in good health. Some clones in this sample may be carry-over from other donors' samples. The CDR3 loop reads CASSVGGWGQGPSTDTQYF. Here the CDR3 DNA reads TGTGCCAGCAGCGTAGGAGGGTGGGGACAGGGCCCTAGCACAGATACGCAGTATTTT.